A single sample is the source of the 3 T cell receptor beta chains below, sequenced in a study of T cell responses to AZD1222 COVID-19 vaccine. Method: immunoSEQ multiplex PCR; TCRdb's copy keeps in-frame clones and lacks some. The sample gives 150,000 or so clones, 90% to 95% of which show up once; around 3.6% is in the top ten. The sequences come from peripheral blood, collected on day 0 of AZD1222 vaccination. All receptors derive from an adult in good health.

The V call is TRBV9, the J call TRBJ2-1; D not resolved. The germline gives CDR1 SGDLS, CDR2 YYNGEE. This CDR3 contains 13 residues. With 4 bases removed from V and 10 bases from J, the gap between germline ends came to 15 bases. CDR3 amino acids: CASSPAPYTEQFF. As DNA, the CDR3 is TGTGCCAGCAGCCCAGCCCCCTACACGGAGCAGTTCTTC.

The V call is TRBV2, the J call TRBJ1-1, with D hard to call. The length of the CDR3 is 14 residues. Germline CDR1 SNHLY, CDR2 FYNNEI. V lost 2 bases and J 4 bases, leaving 11 bases between the germline ends. The CDR3 protein is CASSESTLGTEAFF. The CDR3 DNA reads TGTGCCAGCAGTGAAAGCACCTTGGGCACTGAAGCTTTCTTT.

V and J are TRBV29-1 and TRBJ2-1; 13 bases match TRBD2. The CDR3 has 19 residues. CDR1 SQVTM and CDR2 ANQGSEA come from the germline V gene. V shed 1 base and J 8 bases; nucleotides not matched to a gene: 17. This CDR3 is CSVEGSLGLAGVFQDEQFF. Written as DNA, the CDR3 is TGCAGCGTTGAAGGGTCTCTCGGACTAGCGGGAGTTTTTCAGGATGAGCAGTTCTTC.